This passage covers 19 T cell receptor beta chains from one sample sequenced in a study of CD8+CD57+ T cells in acquired aplastic anemia. CDR3 and TCR beta VDJ profiling relied on genomic DNA as the template. TCRdb called the reads again in MiXCR, with one record for every CDR3 protein. This sample has roughly 220,000 distinct CDR3 sequences; 60% to 80% occur once, and the top ten carry roughly 62%. Before being chosen for sequencing, patients had shown CD8+CD57+ cell expansion by flow cytometry. The sequenced material came from sorted CD4+, CD8+, or CD8+CD57+ T cells (not recorded which) from PBMCs. Receptors originate from a human donor with aplastic anemia.

This clonotype was observed once. The gene calls are TRBV29-1 and TRBJ1-1, with D hard to call. Trimming left V 6 bases short and J 6 bases short, with 11 bases between. The germline gives CDR1 SQVTM, CDR2 ANQGSEA. CDR3 size: 11 residues. CDR3 sequence reads: CSVLPGAEAFF. CDR3 DNA: TGCAGCGTGCTACCGGGAGCTGAAGCTTTCTTT.

The V call is TRBV9, the J call TRBJ2-5, with 7 bases lining up with TRBD2. The CDR3 covers 15 residues. Germline V gene sequence: CDR1 SGDLS, CDR2 YYNGEE. V lost 3 bases to trimming and J lost 5 bases; unmatched junction nucleotides: 10. CDR3 amino acids: CASSAGTIGGETQYF. The CDR3 DNA reads as TGTGCCAGCAGCGCTGGGACTATCGGGGGGGAGACCCAGTACTTC. Variable domain in full (rest from reference TRBV9 and TRBJ2-5): DSGVTQTPKHLITATGQRVTLRCSPRSGDLSVYWYQQSLDQGLQFLIQYYNGEERAKGNILERFSAQQFPDLHSELNLSSLELGDSALYFCASSAGTIGGETQYFGPGTRLLVL.

Note on this clonotype: The junction and the germline gene differ at one end; a read error may be behind it. This sequence joins TRBV15 and TRBJ2-7, with D unresolved. The length of the CDR3 is 18 residues. The V gene's germline CDR1 is LNHNV and CDR2 YYDKDF (reference sequence). This CDR3 is CATSREGTPAYKTYEQYF. As DNA, the CDR3 is TGTGCCACCAGCCGAGAAGGTACGCCGGCCTATAAGACCTACGAGCAGTACTTC.

This chain joins TRBV7-2 and TRBJ1-2; D might be TRBD1 (6 bases). V was cut by 5 bases and J by 8 bases, with 15 bases left in between. Germline assignment: CDR1 SGHTA and CDR2 FQGNSA. The CDR3 length is 13 residues. The CDR3 sequence is CASSQGGVGGYTF. DNA of the CDR3: TGTGCCAGCAGCCAAGGGGGAGTGGGAGGCTACACCTTC.

CDR3 nucleotides: TGCGCCAGCAGCCAAGATCAAGCAGGGCTTGGGGATGGCTACACCTTC. It codes for CASSQDQAGLGDGYTF. The rearrangement uses TRBV4-1 and TRBJ1-2; TRBD1 is a possible D gene (5 bases). Germline V gene sequence: CDR1 MGHRA, CDR2 YSYEKL. Trimming removed 0 bases at V and 6 bases at J, with 17 bases between. CDR3 length: 16 residues.

The chain joins TRBV7-9 to TRBJ1-1; the D is unclear. V lost 2 bases and J lost 2, with 9 bases in between. Germline lookup yields CDR1 SEHNR and CDR2 FQNEAQ (reference sequence). The CDR3 has 14 residues. CDR3 in amino acids: CASSLRQYNTEAFF. DNA for the CDR3: TGTGCCAGCAGCTTAAGGCAGTACAACACTGAAGCTTTCTTT.

V usage is TRBV9 and J usage is TRBJ2-7; TRBD1 aligns across 9 bases. V was clipped by 2 bases and J by 2 bases; unmatched bases: 2. The germline CDR1 and CDR2 sequences are SGDLS and YYNGEE. This CDR3 has 14 amino acids. The CDR3 loop reads CASSVGTGTYEQYF. The CDR3 DNA reads TGTGCCAGCAGCGTGGGGACAGGGACCTACGAGCAGTACTTC.

The CDR3 DNA sequence: TGTGCCAGCAGCTTAGTCCTAGCCTCCCCCGAGCAGTACTTC. Amino acids: CASSLVLASPEQYF. This sequence joins TRBV7-9 and TRBJ2-7, with a tentative D call TRBD2 (5 bases). The CDR3 runs 14 residues. Germline CDR1 SEHNR, CDR2 FQNEAQ (reference sequence). V lost 1 base and J lost 6, with 13 bases in between. Full variable domain (outside the CDR3, taken from reference TRBV7-9 and TRBJ2-7): DTGVSQNPRHKITKRGQNVTFRCDPISEHNRLYWYRQTLGQGPEFLTYFQNEAQLEKSRLLSDRFSAERPKGSFSTLEIQRTEQGDSAMYLCASSLVLASPEQYFGPGTRLTVT.

This clonotype has at least ten counts. The V call is TRBV18, the J call TRBJ2-5; 11 bases align to TRBD2. CDR1 is KGHSH, CDR2 LQKENI, per germline. V shed 4 bases, J shed 5 bases, and the junction held 3 bases outside the gene matches. The CDR3 has 14 residues. This CDR3 is CASSRTSGRETQYF. DNA of the CDR3: TGTGCCAGCTCACGGACTAGCGGGCGCGAGACCCAGTACTTC.

CDR3 coding DNA: TGTGCCAGCAGCTTGGAAGGCGGGAGCTCTGGAAACACCATATATTTT. This codes for CASSLEGGSSGNTIYF. The V and J genes are TRBV5-8 and TRBJ1-3; no clear D gene. The CDR3 totals 16 residues. Germline CDR1 is SGHTS and CDR2 is YDEGEE. Between the trimmed V and J ends, which lost 0 bases and 0 bases, there was a span of 10 bases. The full variable domain, with the rest looked up from reference TRBV5-8 and TRBJ1-3, is EAGVTQSPTHLIKTRGQQATLRCSPISGHTSVYWYQQALGLGLQFLLWYDEGEERNRGNFPPRFSGRQFPNYSSELNVNALELEDSALYLCASSLEGGSSGNTIYFGEGSWLTVV.

The V and J genes are TRBV9 and TRBJ2-1; a weak D match, TRBD1 (5 bases). The CDR3 is 14 amino acids. Germline V gene data show CDR1 as SGDLS and CDR2 as YYNGEE. The V and J ends lost 4 bases and 9 bases respectively, with 17 bases between them. For the CDR3, the DNA is TGTGCCAGCAGCCCAACGACAGTGCGTGTTGAGCAGTTCTTC. It yields the protein CASSPTTVRVEQFF.

The V and J genes are TRBV20-1 and TRBJ2-6, with D tentatively TRBD2 (6 bases). The CDR3 loop spans 12 amino acids. Germline assignment: CDR1 DFQATT and CDR2 SNEGSKA (reference sequence). V lost 1 base and J 15 bases, leaving 13 bases between the germline ends. CDR3 DNA: TGCAGTGCTAGAGTGGAGGGGCCCAGCCTGACTTTC. Translation gives CSARVEGPSLTF.

This clonotype was found many times. The chain carries TRBV7-8 and TRBJ2-1, with 11 bases that match TRBD1. The CDR3 totals 15 residues. CDR1 and CDR2 (germline): SGHVS, FQNEAQ. V was pared by 7 bases and J by 8 bases, with 10 bases of the junction left unmatched. The CDR3 region is CASTPGTGGRDEQFF. CDR3 nucleotides: TGTGCCAGCACCCCCGGGACAGGGGGACGGGATGAGCAGTTCTTC.

J is TRBJ2-5 and V is TRBV29-1; weak D call: TRBD2 (6 bases). The germline V and J ends were trimmed by 3 bases and 7 bases, with 18 bases remaining between them. The CDR3 has 14 residues. The germline gives CDR1 SQVTM, CDR2 ANQGSEA. The CDR3 DNA sequence: TGCAGCGTTGACGGCCCGGGAGAGATAGGGACCCAGTACTTC. Protein sequence: CSVDGPGEIGTQYF.

This sequence joins TRBV25-1 and TRBJ2-1, with a tentative D call TRBD1 (5 bases). The CDR3 sequence is 13 residues long. In germline, CDR1 is MGHDK, CDR2 SYGVNS. The V and J ends lost 2 bases and 4 bases respectively, with 6 bases between them. The CDR3 reads CASSEQGYNEQFF. Here the CDR3 DNA reads TGTGCCAGCAGTGAACAGGGTTACAATGAGCAGTTCTTC.

V is TRBV20-1 and J is TRBJ1-1; maybe TRBD1 (5 bases). Trimming stripped 0 bases from V and 0 bases from J, with 8 bases between. The CDR3 runs to 14 residues. Germline assignment: CDR1 DFQATT and CDR2 SNEGSKA (reference sequence). The CDR3 protein is CSAREPGLNTEAFF. The CDR3 DNA is TGCAGTGCTAGAGAACCGGGGCTGAACACTGAAGCTTTCTTT.

As regards this clonotype: Its ends do not fully match the called genes, so a read error is possible. The chain joins TRBV2 to TRBJ2-2; TRBD1 matches at 10 bases. The germline gives CDR1 SNHLY, CDR2 FYNNEI. The CDR3 has 14 residues. CDR3 sequence (DNA): TGTGCCAGCAGAGAGGGACAGGGGAAAAGGGAACTGTTTTTT. This sequence encodes CASREGQGKRELFF.

The chain employs TRBV5-8 and TRBJ2-1; 9 nucleotides match TRBD2. The CDR3 length is 15 residues. Looked up from germline, CDR1 is SGHTS and CDR2 is YDEGEE. The ends lost 2 bases at V and 6 bases at J; junction bases unmatched: 6. CDR3: CASSFSSGAINEQFF. The CDR3 DNA sequence: TGTGCCAGCAGCTTTTCTAGCGGGGCGATCAATGAGCAGTTCTTC.

This rearrangement joins TRBV14 to TRBJ2-1, with 10 bases aligning to TRBD2. The length of the CDR3 is 14 residues. Looked up from germline, CDR1 is SGHDN and CDR2 is FVKESK. V lost 0 bases and J lost 11; bases outside the gene matches: 4. For the CDR3, the DNA is TGTGCCAGCAGCCAAGATAATAGCGGGAGGCAGCAGTTCTTC. Protein sequence: CASSQDNSGRQQFF.